The 28 T cell receptor beta chains listed next were all sequenced from one sample in a study of T cell responses to AZD1222 COVID-19 vaccine. Sequencing used immunoSEQ multiplex PCR; TCRdb keeps in-frame clones, though not all of them. The table includes about 120,000 clones, roughly 85% detected once. This specimen was peripheral blood, taken on day 0 of MenACWY control vaccination. All receptors come from an adult in good health.

V gene TRBV7-2 combines with J gene TRBJ1-2; D is uncertain. V was trimmed by 6 bases and J by 0 bases, leaving 23 bases between them. The CDR3 runs to 18 residues. Looked up from germline, CDR1 is SGHTA and CDR2 is FQGNSA. The DNA of the CDR3 is TGTGCCAGCAGTCCTACCCGCGGGTTCGGGAAATCTAACTATGGCTACACCTTC. Encoded protein: CASSPTRGFGKSNYGYTF.

The V call is TRBV9, the J call TRBJ2-3, with D possibly TRBD1 on 6 matching bases. Trimming took 2 bases from V and 5 from J, leaving 12 bases between them. The CDR3 runs to 14 residues. Germline V gene sequence: CDR1 SGDLS, CDR2 YYNGEE. CDR3: CASSVFRGRDTQYF. In nucleotides, the CDR3 is TGTGCCAGCAGCGTTTTTAGGGGGAGAGATACGCAGTATTTT.

The V call is TRBV6-2 or TRBV6-3, the J call TRBJ1-1; 8 bases are a match to TRBD1. The CDR3 length is 16 residues. Germline lookup yields CDR1 MNHEY and CDR2 SVGEGT. V trimming: 4 bases; J trimming: 6 bases; junction bases outside the gene matches: 13. The CDR3 nucleotides are TGTGCCAGCAGTTCAAATAAACGGGACAGGTTGCCTGAAGCTTTCTTT. Amino acid sequence: CASSSNKRDRLPEAFF.

The rearrangement uses TRBV15 and TRBJ2-7; D is uncertain. Trimming stripped 1 base from V and 3 bases from J, with 7 bases between. The CDR3 consists of 13 residues. The germline gives CDR1 LNHNV, CDR2 YYDKDF (reference sequence). The CDR3 region has the DNA TGTGCCACCAGCAGAGCCCTCCGCTACGAGCAGTACTTC. Amino acid sequence: CATSRALRYEQYF.

J is TRBJ2-2 and V is TRBV6-6; TRBD1 agrees at 7 bases. Trimming at V came to 4 bases and at J to 6 bases, leaving 8 bases not matched to a gene. This CDR3 has 15 residues. CDR1 and CDR2 (germline): MNHNY, SVGAGI (reference sequence). The CDR3 loop reads CASSSRTGRAGELFF. CDR3 nucleotide sequence: TGTGCCAGCAGTTCTAGGACAGGCCGAGCCGGGGAGCTGTTTTTT.

Only one count was recorded for this clone. This chain links TRBV2 with TRBJ1-3, with 7 bases fitting TRBD1. Germline assignment: CDR1 SNHLY and CDR2 FYNNEI. This CDR3 is 14 amino acids long. J gave up 5 bases and V 8 bases, and 9 bases lay outside the gene matches. The CDR3 is CASRGGEKRNTIYF. The CDR3 DNA reads TGTGCCAGCCGAGGGGGCGAGAAGAGAAACACCATATATTTT. The variable domain in full, with the rest retrieved from reference TRBV2 and TRBJ1-3, is EPEVTQTPSHQVTQMGQEVILRCVPISNHLYFYWYRQILGQKVEFLVSFYNNEISEKSEIFDDQFSVERPDGSNFTLKIRSTKLEDSAMYFCASRGGEKRNTIYFGEGSWLTVV.

This rearrangement joins TRBV6-5 to TRBJ1-3, with TRBD1 identical over 7 bases. The ends lost 4 bases at V and 6 bases at J; junction bases unmatched: 6. Germline CDR1 is MNHEY and CDR2 is SVGAGI. The CDR3 contains 14 residues. The CDR3 protein is CASSWDSAVNTIYF. The CDR3 nucleotides are TGTGCCAGCAGTTGGGACAGCGCAGTAAACACCATATATTTT.

The chain links TRBV28 to TRBJ2-5, with D perhaps being TRBD1 or TRBD2 (6 bases each). Trimming stripped 5 bases from V and 5 bases from J, with 18 bases between. This CDR3 has 15 amino acids. Germline CDR1 is MDHEN and CDR2 is SYDVKM. The CDR3 bases are TGTGCCAGCAGTGATCCTAAAGGGGGGCTGGAGACCCAGTACTTC. As protein: CASSDPKGGLETQYF.

The chain is built from TRBV19 and TRBJ2-2; possibly TRBD2 for D (7 bases). The CDR3 consists of 16 residues. Trimming stripped 3 bases from V and 4 bases from J, with 15 bases between. Per germline, CDR1 LNHDA and CDR2 SQIVND (reference sequence). The CDR3 sequence: CASSMGGGLFTGELFF. DNA of the CDR3: TGTGCCAGTAGTATGGGCGGGGGCTTGTTCACCGGGGAGCTGTTTTTT.

This rearrangement joins TRBV7-7 to TRBJ2-5; the D is unclear. Trimming took 5 bases from V and 2 from J, leaving 21 bases between them. Germline values: CDR1 SSHAT, CDR2 FNYEAQ (reference sequence). This CDR3 has 17 amino acids. The CDR3 sequence: CASSPRPRVGNQETQYF. The CDR3 DNA reads as TGTGCCAGCAGCCCCCGTCCCCGAGTGGGGAATCAAGAGACCCAGTACTTC.

The chain uses TRBV19 and TRBJ2-7; possible D gene TRBD1, 6 bases. Trimming took 6 bases from V and 1 from J, leaving 13 bases between them. CDR3 size: 14 residues. Looked up from germline, CDR1 is LNHDA and CDR2 is SQIVND (reference sequence). DNA for the CDR3: TGTGCCAGTAGCACCCCCGGACAGTCCTACGAGCAGTACTTC. Residues: CASSTPGQSYEQYF.

This chain joins TRBV11-2 and TRBJ1-2; D might be TRBD1 (6 bases). Germline V gene sequence: CDR1 SGHAT, CDR2 FQNNGV. V dropped 3 bases and J dropped 2 bases, with 10 bases sitting between them. The CDR3 contains 14 residues. In DNA form, the CDR3 reads TGTGCCAGCAGCTTCGCCACAGGGAACTATGGCTACACCTTC. It translates to CASSFATGNYGYTF.

This clone was picked up a small number of times. The genes are TRBV2 and TRBJ1-5; a possible D gene is TRBD1 (5 bases). CDR3 length equals 16 residues. V was shortened by 0 bases and J by 4 bases, with 13 bases between the two germline ends. CDR1 and CDR2 from the germline V gene are SNHLY and FYNNEI. In nucleotides, the CDR3 is TGTGCCAGCAGTGAAGCTTCAGGGATCGGGAATCAGCCCCAGCATTTT. It translates to CASSEASGIGNQPQHF.

The count of this clone is one. The CDR3 DNA follows: TGCGCCAGCAGCCAGACAGGTCGTAGCACTGAAGCTTTCTTT. It specifies CASSQTGRSTEAFF. The genes are TRBV4-1 and TRBJ1-1, with D tentatively TRBD1 (6 bases). V was shortened by 3 bases and J by 4 bases, with 12 bases between the two germline ends. Germline CDR1 and CDR2: MGHRA and YSYEKL. CDR3 size: 14 residues.

The chain is built from TRBV19 and TRBJ1-1; no firm D call. V dropped 3 bases and J dropped 3 bases, with 14 bases sitting between them. Germline V gives CDR1 LNHDA, CDR2 SQIVND (reference sequence). This CDR3 spans 15 amino acids. The CDR3 DNA follows: TGTGCCAGTAGTATGGGAGGTACCGGGGACACTGAAGCTTTCTTT. Its translation is CASSMGGTGDTEAFF.

In this sample, this clone turned up a few times. The rearrangement joins TRBV2 to TRBJ2-2, with 8 bases identical to TRBD1. The CDR3 is 15 amino acids. The J segment lost 9 bases and the V segment lost 6 bases, leaving 12 bases of the junction unmatched. In germline, CDR1 is SNHLY, CDR2 FYNNEI. The CDR3 region is CASRALTGAKRELFF. CDR3 in DNA: TGTGCCAGCAGGGCCCTGACAGGGGCAAAGAGGGAGCTGTTTTTT.

The rearrangement links TRBV2 to TRBJ2-3; TRBD1 matches 10 bases. Per the germline V gene, CDR1 is SNHLY and CDR2 is FYNNEI. The trim removed 2 bases at V and 0 bases at J, leaving 5 bases unmatched. The CDR3 runs to 17 residues. CDR3 sequence: CASSETGTGVSTDTQYF. The CDR3, as DNA: TGTGCCAGCAGTGAAACCGGGACAGGGGTGAGCACAGATACGCAGTATTTT.

This clone was observed a few times. The chain couples TRBV4-3 to TRBJ1-3; D not resolved. This CDR3 has 15 residues. Trimming stripped 3 bases from V and 0 bases from J, with 9 bases between. The germline CDR1 and CDR2 sequences are LGHNA and YSLEER. The DNA of the CDR3 is TGCGCCAGCAGCCAGGCAGTAGGCTCTGGAAACACCATATATTTT. This gives the protein CASSQAVGSGNTIYF.

The gene calls are TRBV28 and TRBJ1-2; the D gene is possibly TRBD1 (5 bases). The length of the CDR3 is 12 residues. CDR1 and CDR2 from the germline V gene are MDHEN and SYDVKM. Trimming shortened V by 5 bases and J by 8 bases, and 12 bases separated the two germline ends. The CDR3 nucleotides read TGTGCCAGCAGTCTGACAGTATCCGGCTACACCTTC. Encoded protein: CASSLTVSGYTF.

This sequence joins TRBV7-8 and TRBJ2-2; D remains unclear. V was trimmed by 4 bases and J by 6 bases, leaving 12 bases between them. This CDR3 has 14 amino acids. Germline CDR1 and CDR2: SGHVS and FQNEAQ. CDR3 nucleotides: TGTGCCAGCAGCTCGTACTTGGGTGCCGGGGAGCTGTTTTTT. Protein: CASSSYLGAGELFF.

The CDR3 coding sequence is TGTGCCAGCAGCTTGGGGTTGGTTAGCACAGATACGCAGTATTTT. Translated: CASSLGLVSTDTQYF. V gene TRBV5-4 combines with J gene TRBJ2-3; D remains ambiguous. Germline V CDR1 and CDR2: SGHNT, YYREEE (reference sequence). The CDR3 has 15 amino acids. V was trimmed by 0 bases and J by 0 bases, leaving 8 bases between them. The full variable domain, with the rest looked up from reference TRBV5-4 and TRBJ2-3, is ETGVTQSPTHLIKTRGQQVTLRCSSQSGHNTVSWYQQALGQGPQFIFQYYREEENGRGNFPPRFSGLQFPNYSSELNVNALELDDSALYLCASSLGLVSTDTQYFGPGTRLTVL.

The chain uses TRBV9 and TRBJ1-4; a possible D gene is TRBD1 (5 bases). V lost 0 bases to trimming and J lost 8 bases, with 17 bases between them. The germline CDR1 and CDR2 sequences are SGDLS and YYNGEE. The CDR3 contains 16 residues. In DNA form, the CDR3 reads TGTGCCAGCAGCGTAGACGTTGGCAGGGAGGGGGAAAAACTGTTTTTT. Translated: CASSVDVGREGEKLFF.

The genes are TRBV3-1 (or the pseudogene TRBV3-2) and TRBJ2-7, with TRBD1 matching 12 bases. CDR1 and CDR2 (germline): LGHDT, YNNKEL (reference sequence). The CDR3 covers 15 residues. With V trimmed by 6 bases and J by 6 bases, 9 bases remained unmatched. In nucleotides, the CDR3 is TGTGCCAGCAGGGGCTCCGGGACAGGGGGCTTCGAGCAGTACTTC. This translates into CASRGSGTGGFEQYF.

The chain employs TRBV12-3 or TRBV12-4 and TRBJ1-2; TRBD1 agrees at 7 bases. The CDR3 sequence is 13 residues long. Trimming took 3 bases from V and 2 from J; bases not matched to a gene: 0. In DNA form, the CDR3 reads TGTGCCAGCAGTTTGGGACAGAACTATGGCTACACCTTC. It translates to CASSLGQNYGYTF.

The J gene is TRBJ2-3, the V gene TRBV19; 9 nucleotides line up with TRBD2. Germline V gene data show CDR1 as LNHDA and CDR2 as SQIVND (reference sequence). The V gene end was trimmed by 3 bases and the J gene end by 2 bases; junction bases not matched to a gene: 6. This CDR3 region has 16 residues. CDR3 sequence reads: CASSMWRGGNTDTQYF. The DNA for the CDR3 is TGTGCCAGTAGTATGTGGCGGGGGGGTAACACAGATACGCAGTATTTT.

This clone turned up a few times. The chain employs TRBV4-1 and TRBJ1-5, with D possibly TRBD1 on 5 matching bases. The ends were cut back, 5 bases at V and 12 bases at J, with 20 bases in the middle. The CDR3 runs 14 residues. In germline, CDR1 is MGHRA, CDR2 YSYEKL. CDR3 in DNA: TGCGCCAGCAGCACTACGGAACAGGTATTCGGCCAGCATTTT. This encodes CASSTTEQVFGQHF.

This clone turned up a few times. V and J are TRBV7-9 and TRBJ1-6, with D hard to call. Trimming removed 1 base at V and 7 bases at J, with 5 bases between. The CDR3 spans 13 residues. CDR1 is SEHNR and CDR2 is FQNEAQ in the germline V gene (reference sequence). The CDR3 spells CASSLGNNSPLHF. Written as DNA, the CDR3 is TGTGCCAGCAGCTTAGGAAACAATTCACCCCTCCACTTT.

The chain joins TRBV16 to TRBJ2-3; no clear D gene. CDR3 size: 15 residues. V was clipped by 4 bases and J by 2 bases, with 13 bases between them. CDR1 and CDR2 (germline): KGHSY, FQNENV. The CDR3 DNA reads as TGTGCCAGCAGCCCATCAGGCGGTTCCACAGATACGCAGTATTTT. It yields the protein CASSPSGGSTDTQYF.